The next 5 T cell receptor beta chains were all read from a single sample in a study of OX40 agonist ivuxolimab in advanced cancers. Generated by immunoSEQ multiplex PCR, the TCRdb table keeps only in-frame clones and is missing some. Of 65,000 to 80,000 clones listed, about 88% are singletons. The input for sequencing was CD4+ or CD8+ T cells sorted from blood, taken in a trial of the OX40 agonist ivuxolimab. The receptors stem from an adult with an advanced solid tumor such as melanoma, head and neck, liver or kidney cancer.

This clone has only one observation. DNA of the CDR3: TGTGCCAGTAGTACTATTTGGAGGGGGCAGAATGGCTACACCTTC. Translated, it gives CASSTIWRGQNGYTF. This sequence joins TRBV19 and TRBJ1-2; 7 positions match TRBD1. The germline gives CDR1 LNHDA, CDR2 SQIVND (reference sequence). V trimming: 4 bases; J trimming: 6 bases; junction bases outside the gene matches: 11. The CDR3 is made up of 15 amino acids. Full variable domain (missing parts from reference TRBV19 and TRBJ1-2): DGGITQSPKYLFRKEGQNVTLSCEQNLNHDAMYWYRQDPGQGLRLIYYSQIVNDFQKGDIAEGYSVSREKKESFPLTVTSAQKNPTAFYLCASSTIWRGQNGYTFGSGTRLTVV.

V is TRBV6-4 and J is TRBJ2-6; D is perhaps TRBD1 or TRBD2 (5 bases each). V was trimmed by 3 bases and J by 0 bases, leaving 18 bases between them. This CDR3 comprises 19 residues. Germline CDR1 reads MRHNA; CDR2 reads SNTAGT. The DNA for the CDR3 is TGTGCCAGCAGTGAAGAATGGCAGGGAGCTTTCTCTGGGGCCAACGTCCTGACTTTC. Translation gives CASSEEWQGAFSGANVLTF.

The chain has TRBV2 and TRBJ1-4; D remains ambiguous. V gave up 3 bases and J gave up 7 bases, with 12 bases separating them. Germline CDR1 and CDR2: SNHLY and FYNNEI. This CDR3 contains 14 residues. The CDR3 sequence: CASSEGGVGEKLFF. DNA of the CDR3: TGTGCCAGCAGTGAGGGCGGGGTAGGTGAAAAACTGTTTTTT.

The chain couples TRBV5-6 to TRBJ1-2, with 7 bases fitting TRBD1. From germline, CDR1 is SGHDT and CDR2 YYEEEE. CDR3 length equals 15 residues. Losses at the gene ends were 3 bases for V and 3 bases for J; bases not matched to a gene: 8. The CDR3 sequence is CASSSTGQTDYGYTF. CDR3 bases: TGTGCCAGCAGCTCAACGGGACAGACGGACTATGGCTACACCTTC.

The V and J genes are TRBV6-5 and TRBJ1-5, with TRBD1 as a possible D gene (6 bases). From germline, CDR1 is MNHEY and CDR2 SVGAGI. This CDR3 spans 13 amino acids. The ends were cut back, 5 bases at V and 1 base at J, with 6 bases in the middle. The CDR3 DNA sequence: TGTGCCAGCAGTACAGGGAGCAATCAGCCCCAGCATTTT. Protein: CASSTGSNQPQHF.